These 19 T cell receptor beta chains came from one sample sequenced in a study of T cell responses to AZD1222 COVID-19 vaccine. Clones were sequenced by immunoSEQ multiplex PCR, and TCRdb holds only the in-frame ones, with some missing. The data contain about 120,000 clones, about nine tenths of them seen just once; the ten biggest clones take up around 14%. Sequences were derived from peripheral blood, sampled on day 0 of AZD1222 vaccination. The receptor set was obtained from an adult in good health.

The V gene is TRBV14, the J gene TRBJ1-2; D is undetermined. The length of the CDR3 is 11 residues. Germline lookup yields CDR1 SGHDN and CDR2 FVKESK. Between the trimmed V and J ends, which lost 10 bases and 1 base, there was a span of 7 bases. CDR3 nucleotide sequence: TGTGCCACCGGGGATAACTATGGCTACACCTTC. Protein sequence: CATGDNYGYTF.

The V gene is TRBV4-3, the J gene TRBJ2-1; D is undetermined. Germline V lookup: CDR1 LGHNA, CDR2 YSLEER. The CDR3 loop spans 15 amino acids. With 0 bases removed from V and 6 bases from J, the gap between germline ends came to 12 bases. This chain's CDR3 is CASSQDLSSSNEQFF. In DNA form, the CDR3 reads TGCGCCAGCAGCCAAGACCTATCCAGCAGCAATGAGCAGTTCTTC.

The rearrangement uses TRBV5-1 and TRBJ2-2; 7 positions match TRBD1. The CDR3 contains 16 residues. Germline V gene sequence: CDR1 SGHRS, CDR2 YFSETQ. J was trimmed by 5 bases and V by 4 bases; bases with no gene match: 11. This chain's CDR3 is CASSPDRDRGTGELFF. The CDR3, as DNA: TGCGCCAGCAGCCCGGACCGGGACAGAGGGACCGGGGAGCTGTTTTTT.

The V gene is TRBV9, the J gene TRBJ2-7; D is possibly TRBD1 or TRBD2 (6 bases each). Germline CDR1 and CDR2: SGDLS and YYNGEE. The V and J ends lost 0 bases and 2 bases respectively, with 12 bases between them. There are 15 residues in the CDR3. The CDR3 bases are TGTGCCAGCAGCGTAGGGGGGGCGCCGGCCTACGAGCAGTACTTC. Amino acids: CASSVGGAPAYEQYF.

This clone was observed a handful of times. This chain uses TRBV4-3 with TRBJ1-4, with 8 bases lining up with TRBD1. The germline gives CDR1 LGHNA, CDR2 YSLEER. After removal of 3 bases from V and 6 bases from J, the junction contained 6 bases not matched to a gene. The CDR3 extends over 15 amino acids. The CDR3 spells CASSQVQGDYEKLFF. Written as DNA, the CDR3 is TGCGCCAGCAGCCAGGTACAGGGGGATTATGAAAAACTGTTTTTT.

The V call is TRBV12-5, the J call TRBJ2-1; 7 nucleotides line up with TRBD1. The CDR3 covers 18 residues. The junction had 15 bases not matched to a gene; V was cut back by 1 base and J by 6 bases. Germline V gene lookup returns CDR1 LGHNT and CDR2 FRNRAP. The CDR3, as DNA: TGTGCTAGTGGTTTGGCATTAACCGGGACAGTCGTTGTCAATGAGCAGTTCTTC. Protein sequence: CASGLALTGTVVVNEQFF.

J is TRBJ2-1 and V is TRBV10-3; 9 bases map to TRBD2. This CDR3 comprises 15 residues. The junction had 2 bases not matched to a gene; V was cut back by 3 bases and J by 2 bases. Germline V gene data show CDR1 as ENHRY and CDR2 as SYGVKD. CDR3 sequence: CAISDLAGAYNEQFF. The DNA for the CDR3 is TGTGCCATCAGTGATTTAGCGGGGGCCTACAATGAGCAGTTCTTC.

The gene calls are TRBV28 and TRBJ1-2; D call uncertain. This CDR3 region has 11 residues. Germline CDR1 and CDR2: MDHEN and SYDVKM. With 6 bases removed from V and 1 base from J, the gap between germline ends came to 3 bases. As DNA, the CDR3 is TGTGCCAGCAGAATTAACTATGGCTACACCTTC. It specifies CASRINYGYTF.

The CDR3 DNA is TGTGCCAGTAATAGGGGGCAGGGTATTAATCAGCCCCAGCATTTT. It encodes CASNRGQGINQPQHF. V gene TRBV19 combines with J gene TRBJ1-5, with 7 nucleotides matching TRBD1. V shed 7 bases, J shed 4 bases, and the junction held 10 bases outside the gene matches. Germline CDR1 and CDR2: LNHDA and SQIVND (reference sequence). This CDR3 is built from 15 residues.

The chain joins TRBV4-1 to TRBJ2-5; no reliable D call. The germline CDR1 and CDR2 sequences are MGHRA and YSYEKL. Trimming removed 0 bases at V and 2 bases at J, with 7 bases between. The length of the CDR3 is 14 residues. CDR3 DNA sequence: TGCGCCAGCAGCCAAGATCACGGACAAGAGACCCAGTACTTC. Its protein is CASSQDHGQETQYF.

The chain joins TRBV5-1 to TRBJ2-2; 7 bases align to TRBD2. Germline CDR1 and CDR2: SGHRS and YFSETQ. This CDR3 has 14 amino acids. After removal of 4 bases from V and 5 bases from J, the junction contained 5 bases not matched to a gene. CDR3 coding DNA: TGCGCCAGCAGCGCGGGGGAGTGGACCGGGGAGCTGTTTTTT. Protein product: CASSAGEWTGELFF.

The chain couples TRBV19 to TRBJ2-1; D gene unclear. The V gene lost 7 bases and the J gene lost 4 bases, with 26 bases spanning the gap. The CDR3 runs to 18 residues. The germline CDR1 and CDR2 sequences are LNHDA and SQIVND (reference sequence). The CDR3 DNA follows: TGTGCCAGTACCGCCCATGATGAGTCCGACCCTAGGTACAATGAGCAGTTCTTC. Protein sequence: CASTAHDESDPRYNEQFF.

The gene calls are TRBV7-9 and TRBJ2-1; 9 positions match TRBD2. The ends lost 5 bases at V and 7 bases at J; junction bases unmatched: 6. The CDR3 runs 14 residues. Germline-derived CDR1 and CDR2 are SEHNR and FQNEAQ (reference sequence). CDR3 sequence reads: CASSASGAGNEQFF. The CDR3 region has the DNA TGTGCCAGCAGCGCTAGCGGGGCGGGAAATGAGCAGTTCTTC.

V usage is TRBV4-1 and J usage is TRBJ2-1; D ambiguous. This CDR3 contains 13 residues. V lost 0 bases, J lost 8 bases, and 8 bases lay in between. The germline V gene encodes CDR1 MGHRA and CDR2 YSYEKL. The CDR3 loop is CASSQDSEDEQFF. CDR3 bases: TGCGCCAGCAGCCAAGATAGTGAGGATGAGCAGTTCTTC.

This clone was recorded only once. The chain uses TRBV5-1 and TRBJ1-1; a possible D gene is TRBD1 (6 bases). Germline V gene sequence: CDR1 SGHRS, CDR2 YFSETQ. The germline V and J ends were trimmed by 2 bases and 5 bases, with 10 bases remaining between them. This CDR3 has 13 amino acids. In nucleotides, the CDR3 is TGCGCCAGCAGCTTCAGGGGAGGGACTGAAGCTTTCTTT. Amino acids: CASSFRGGTEAFF.

The table lists this clone with many counts. V is TRBV5-5 and J is TRBJ1-2, with D unresolved. Germline lookup yields CDR1 SGHKS and CDR2 YYEKEE (reference sequence). The germline V and J ends were trimmed by 4 bases and 5 bases, with 9 bases remaining between them. The CDR3 consists of 12 residues. CDR3 nucleotides: TGTGCCAGCAGCCCGGACGGATATGGCTACACCTTC. Amino acids: CASSPDGYGYTF. The full variable domain, completed using reference TRBV5-5 and TRBJ1-2, is DAGVTQSPTHLIKTRGQQVTLRCSPISGHKSVSWYQQVLGQGPQFIFQYYEKEERGRGNFPDRFSARQFPNYSSELNVNALLLGDSALYLCASSPDGYGYTFGSGTRLTVV.

The DNA for the CDR3 is TGTGCCAGCAGCGTAGGATTTATCGGGACAGATACGCAGTATTTT. This translates into CASSVGFIGTDTQYF. V is TRBV9 and J is TRBJ2-3; D unresolved. V lost 0 bases to trimming and J lost 3 bases, with 11 bases between them. This CDR3 region has 15 residues. Germline CDR1 reads SGDLS; CDR2 reads YYNGEE.

This rearrangement joins TRBV29-1 to TRBJ1-4; 8 bases align to TRBD1. This CDR3 has 14 residues. V dropped 7 bases and J dropped 5; count of bases not matched to a gene: 9. Germline CDR1 reads SQVTM; CDR2 reads ANQGSEA. The CDR3: CSARGQGINEKLFF. The DNA of the CDR3 is TGCAGCGCCAGAGGACAGGGAATAAATGAAAAACTGTTTTTT.

The J gene is TRBJ2-7, the V gene TRBV6-5; tentatively, D is TRBD2 (6 bases). Germline assignment: CDR1 MNHEY and CDR2 SVGAGI. This CDR3 contains 16 residues. Between the trimmed V and J ends, which lost 0 bases and 0 bases, there was a span of 12 bases. The CDR3 coding sequence is TGTGCCAGCAGTTACTCGCAAATAGCGGCCTCCTACGAGCAGTACTTC. Translation: CASSYSQIAASYEQYF.